This TCR beta chain came from a study of cytomegalovirus exposure and HLA in healthy donors (dated by TCRdb to the late 2010s). Regarding the complete study: According to an earlier analysis of 587 of the donors, about 170 million T cells yielded 117 million unique TCR beta sequences and 276 Gb of sequence data. An early release that covered fewer than 750 HLA-typed donors contained 300 to 350 gigabases of sequencing data and tens of millions of unique TCR sequences. Among the roughly 390 genotyped donors, roughly 80% belonged to the genetic ancestry cluster associated with self-reported Caucasian donors. The study was designed to test whether signatures of past pathogen exposure could be identified by cataloging public T cell receptors. The T cell repertoires of 550 to 850 subjects were profiled by immunosequencing and related to cytomegalovirus serostatus. Besides the first cohort of 500 to 700 subjects, a separate validation cohort made up of around 120 different subjects was used. To predict cytomegalovirus infection status, the study combined high-throughput TCR immunosequencing, statistical association of individual TCRs with disease status, and machine learning. To study patterns of TCR occurrence, a later analysis re-analyzed previously published TCR beta repertoires from several hundred donors and added high-resolution HLA genotyping. In the later analysis, no new phenotypic data were used to find candidate immune exposures; instead, reliance was placed on TCR beta sequences and their occurrence across donors. An earlier analysis of nearly 600 of the donors applied high-throughput TCR beta sequencing to assess whether each TCR beta V gene segment acted as functional or pseudogenic. Donor age, sex, ethnicity and CMV serostatus were compiled alongside the repertoire data. Genome-wide SNP genotypes for about 55% of the roughly 670 donors were used in a later genetic analysis, which treated that subset as a discovery cohort. Every repertoire in the discovery cohort had been generated on one and the same sequencing platform. Both class I and class II loci were covered by HLA typing, at four-digit resolution. Typing coverage differed by locus: A, B, C, DRB1 and DQB1 were typed in roughly 620-630 donors, DQA1 in 522, DPA1 in 600 to 610, and DPB1 in 472. Four or five DR-DQ haplotypes were handled as single units for association and clustering because linkage in the cohort was strong. Among 398 genotyped donors of the cohort, an average of roughly 230,000 unique TCR beta nucleotide sequences was sequenced per donor, of which 15% to 20% were non-productive. General findings and caveats noted by the study authors: Cytomegalovirus status was reported to be diagnosed by the classifier with high specificity and sensitivity in both the original and validation cohorts. In vitro tests confirmed that three of the cytomegalovirus-associated TCR beta chains recognize cytomegalovirus antigens. Compared with the 666-donor mean, donors in an Asian-associated ancestry cluster had fewer N-insertions in productive TCRs, according to a later genetic analysis. Sequencing depth was assumed to be roughly uniform across donors in the presence/absence analyses, though that assumption may not hold. A cluster of highly shared sequence variants was judged likely to be a technical artifact of the sequencing pipeline. In a later analysis, TCR association rates were found to vary across HLA loci, with the most associated TCRs seen for DRB1 alleles and the fewest for HLA-C alleles. An earlier analysis of approximately 540 of the donors showed that most TCR beta V segments appeared in productive rearrangements either about 87% or about 30% of the time, which broadly matched IMGT annotations. A further reported finding was that TCR beta sequences accurately predicted the HLA-A and HLA-B alleles for most subjects in the first cohort. At a false discovery rate of 0.05, a later analysis linked around 17,000 TCR beta sequences to specific HLA alleles. Correlated functional status among segregating V segments might be attributable to linkage disequilibrium, but an unknown experimental factor could not be ruled out. When HLA alleles, especially DR and DQ, strongly co-occurred, TCR associations were difficult to assign to individual alleles. Only TCR beta chains were sequenced in this cohort, and the absence of alpha or paired-chain data limited detectable features. Compared with equally common non-associated chains, HLA-associated TCR beta chains in a later analysis were more clonally expanded and had lower generation probabilities. In the study, some 180 TCR beta chains were listed as associated with cytomegalovirus. Because HLA typing was missing for some donors at each locus, association tests included only the typed subset. Several of the top co-occurrence clusters appeared to be linked to parvovirus B19, influenza, CMV and Epstein-Barr virus, according to a later analysis. The 87-base-pair reads could not distinguish some IMGT-functional V segments, including TRBV6-2 and TRBV6-3, so those segments were excluded. While some public TCRs were present in many individuals, most TCR sequences turned up only very rarely across donors. The only immune exposure information available for the cohort was CMV serostatus. It was suggested by the authors that the approach could potentially be generalized to other disease states and immunological phenotypes. The earlier analysis of about 600 of the donors excluded 15 to 20 rarely observed V segments, including chromosome 9 orphons, because counts were too low. In a later genetic analysis, a missense DCLRE1C variant was associated with V-gene and J-gene trimming of TCR beta chains, and the association was replicated in an independent cohort. Most CMV-associated TCR beta chains appeared to be HLA-restricted in a later analysis, and the HLA associations seemed to be driven largely by CMV exposure.

Library preparation was by the immunoSEQ multiplex PCR assay. A mixture of 60 forward primers for TCR Vbeta segments and 13 reverse primers for TCR Jbeta segments was used in the multiplex PCR. A multiplex PCR assay on genomic DNA amplified the CDR3 region of rearranged TCR beta genes. On the Illumina HiSeq System, the amplified TCR beta libraries were sequenced as 87-base-pair reads. On the study's bioinformatics: A later analysis tallied tens of millions of unique TCR beta chains across the 550 to 850 repertoires, and approximately 9.9 million of those chains were shared by two or more donors. To remove PCR and sequencing errors, raw reads were error-corrected and collapsed into unique sequences using a nearest-neighbor algorithm that merged closely related sequences. V, D and J gene segments were assigned by aligning CDR3 sequences to IMGT reference sequences. For a sequence to be retained, a match of at least six nucleotides to both a V gene segment and a J gene segment was required. A rearrangement was called productive if the CDR3 had no stop codons and remained in frame with V and J, and every other rearrangement was called non-productive. CDR3 was defined by IMGT convention, running from the second conserved V-encoded cysteine to the conserved J-encoded phenylalanine. The earlier analysis of some 600 of the donors excluded sequences that lacked an unambiguous match to a single V gene segment. An earlier analysis of a few hundred of the donors classified V segments as functional when productive rearrangements were above 56.7% and as segregating when the standard deviation between donors was above 5%. A statistical classification framework was built to diagnose cytomegalovirus status from the catalog of TCR beta chain sequences. A later analysis assigned V and J genes by comparing TCR nucleotide sequences with IMGT/GENE-DB human TR gene sequences. The TCRdist pipeline was used in a later analysis to assign CDR3 sequences and most-parsimonious VDJ recombination scenarios. In a later analysis, every TCR beta chain was defined by the combination of its CDR3 amino acid sequence and its V-gene family, and reads without a unique V-gene family were dropped. As a way to deal with suspected cross-contamination and a sequencing artifact, a later analysis dropped approximately 570 nucleotide sequences that were highly shared and had low generation probability. A later analysis calculated a clonal expansion index for each public chain from normalized within-repertoire ranks of inferred template counts. A later analysis computed generation probabilities with a VDJ recombination model fitted to out-of-frame rearrangements, and checked the results against IGoR. Hypergeometric tests were used in a later analysis to score TCR-TCR, TCR-HLA and TCR-CMV co-occurrence, with a repertoire-size bias correction applied to the TCR pairs. To estimate false discovery rates, a later analysis permuted the HLA or CMV assignments 20 times. A later analysis grouped co-occurring TCRs with DBSCAN, adding TCRdist sequence similarity when clustering within HLA-allele-positive subsets. Co-occurrence clustering excluded repertoires with fewer than 30,000 or more than 120,000 public chains, plus five with anomalous nucleotide sharing. TCRdb provides this immuneACCESS table in a form limited to in-frame rearrangements. Some clones are lacking; in checked studies, under half of them reflect an unresolved V gene, and why the rest are absent is not known. V, J and clone size derive from that table, while D and trimming were established from the DNA sequence. The sample table contains 150,000 or so clones; only one count was recorded for 65% to 75% of them. 2.1% of the sample goes to the ten largest clones.

This clone was observed a single time. It has no known antigen specificity. Within one base of it there is no much larger clone, and no base qualities were kept. The cohort was made up of 666 healthy bone marrow donors. At the time of sampling, every cohort member was nominally healthy, though immune exposures that went unrecorded were likely present. The donor was CMV seronegative and belonged to the group of 352 seronegative cohort members. Each donor provided a peripheral blood sample, and peripheral blood mononuclear cells were used for TCR beta sequencing. The Qiagen DNeasy Blood Extraction Kit was used to extract genomic DNA from the blood cell samples. V and J are truncated by 7 bases and 0 bases respectively, leaving an intervening sequence of 10 bases. Taken from the germline V gene, the CDR1 and CDR2 loops are SNHLY and FYNNEI. The CDR3 covers 13 residues, taking in both the cysteine and the phenylalanine. Solely the CDR3 DNA is kept, with 39 bases framed from the first base.

Sequenced: PBMCs. The chain is assembled from TRBV2 and TRBJ2-7; a tentative D call is TRBD1 (6 bases match). The sequence came from a man aged 25-40 years in good health and CMV-seronegative. For the CDR3, the sequence is CASKWDTSYEQYF. The nucleotide sequence reads TGTGCCAGCAAGTGGGACACCTCCTACGAGCAGTACTTC. With the portions outside the CDR3 filled from the reference TRBV2 and TRBJ2-7 genes, the complete variable region becomes EPEVTQTPSHQVTQMGQEVILRCVPISNHLYFYWYRQILGQKVEFLVSFYNNEISEKSEIFDDQFSVERPDGSNFTLKIRSTKLEDSAMYFCASKWDTSYEQYFGPGTRLTVT.